This entry concerns a single T cell receptor (beta chain). The table came from immunoSEQ multiplex PCR; TCRdb's copy has only in-frame clones and leaves some out. The sample has 150,000 to 200,000 clones; around 87% are singletons. The record originates from a study of blood T cell repertoires in COVID-19. About the study: COVID-19 samples, acute and convalescent, were from the United States, Italy and Spain.

This TCR was sampled from a man aged 40-55 years with active or convalescent COVID-19. Sequencing was carried out using peripheral blood.

The DNA of the CDR3 is TGTGCCAGCAGCCCAAACATCCTACAGGGGGCTGTAACTAATGAAAAACTGTTTTTT. Protein sequence: CASSPNILQGAVTNEKLFF. The chain is built from TRBV5-8 and TRBJ1-4; 9 nucleotides match TRBD1. The CDR3 length is 19 residues. V shed 4 bases and J 1 base; nucleotides not matched to a gene: 14. In germline, CDR1 is SGHTS, CDR2 YDEGEE.